The sequence of this T cell receptor beta chain was determined in a study of blood T cell repertoires in COVID-19. This clone occurred once. Assay: immunoSEQ multiplex PCR; the TCRdb copy retains only in-frame clones and omits some. The table lists approximately 130,000 clones, over 80% of them singletons. The germline CDR1 and CDR2 sequences are DFQATT and SNEGSKA (reference sequence). The CDR3 covers 14 residues. V was trimmed by 3 bases and J by 1 base, leaving 11 bases between them. Sequencing input: PBMCs or T cells enriched from blood (not recorded which). The V gene is TRBV20-1, the J gene TRBJ2-3; D remains ambiguous. This TCR came from a man under 40 who had recovered from COVID-19. The CDR3 bases are TGCAGTGCTAGTTCTCATCCGGGCACAGATACGCAGTATTTT. It codes for CSASSHPGTDTQYF.